The 2 T cell receptor beta chains given below trace back to one sample, sequenced in a study of T cells in Graves' hyperthyroidism and ophthalmopathy (dated by TCRdb to between 2018 and 2020). Library prep was done by multiplex PCR. Sequencing took place on an Illumina HiSeq 2000. The TCR beta CDR3 regions were amplified from the RNA transcripts. The first round of RT-PCR for the TCR CDR3 was performed with the HTBI primer set and the Qiagen OneStep RT-PCR kit. TCRdb handled the public reads itself, with Q25 trimming in fastp and clone calling in MiXCR, and kept productive beta chains. Each entry is one CDR3 protein sequence, shown with its most common DNA and genes. The table for this sample lists some 350,000 distinct CDR3 sequences; 13% to 15% of them were counted only once. Jointly, the top ten make up about 20% of the sample. Specimen: blood. These receptor sequences come from a woman aged 55-75 years with Graves' ophthalmopathy.

This clonotype was seen many times. This CDR3 is CASSEMGGYTF. The CDR3 bases are TGTGCCAGCAGTGAAATGGGGGGCTACACCTTC. The J gene is TRBJ1-2, the V gene TRBV2; D remains ambiguous. The CDR3 runs to 11 residues. Germline loops: CDR1 SNHLY, CDR2 FYNNEI. The V gene lost 2 bases and the J gene lost 8 bases, with 6 bases spanning the gap.

There are many counts of this clonotype. The V and J genes are TRBV5-1 and TRBJ2-7, with 7 nucleotides matching TRBD1. Germline V gene data show CDR1 as SGHRS and CDR2 as YFSETQ. Trimming at V came to 4 bases and at J to 0 bases, leaving 10 bases not matched to a gene. CDR3 length: 16 amino acids. The CDR3 region has the DNA TGCGCCAGCAGCACCCAAGGGGGCACTTACTCCTACGAGCAGTACTTC. This codes for CASSTQGGTYSYEQYF.